The subject of this entry is one T cell receptor (beta chain). What it binds is not known. This sample was taken from a study of T cell responses to AZD1222 COVID-19 vaccine. Study-wide results and limits: Regions 160-218 and 743-854 dominated among vaccine-associated CD4 TCRs spanning spike.

Germline trimming cut 5 bases from V and 3 bases from J; bases unmatched to any gene: 9. Per the germline V gene, CDR1 is SEHNR and CDR2 is FQNEAQ (reference sequence). The CDR3 is 16 amino acids. Some clones are missing from TCRdb's copy, which holds only in-frame ones; the method was immunoSEQ multiplex PCR. Of 95,000 or so clones in the sample, just under 90% were seen once. The receptor's source is an adult in good health. The specimen was peripheral blood, collected on day 0 of MenACWY control vaccination. The chain recombines TRBV7-9 with TRBJ2-5; 10 nucleotides align to TRBD1. CDR3 loop: CASSGRDRGWEETQYF. Written as DNA, the CDR3 is TGTGCCAGCAGCGGCCGGGACAGGGGATGGGAAGAGACCCAGTACTTC. The entire variable domain, with the rest obtained from reference TRBV7-9 and TRBJ2-5, is as follows: DTGVSQNPRHKITKRGQNVTFRCDPISEHNRLYWYRQTLGQGPEFLTYFQNEAQLEKSRLLSDRFSAERPKGSFSTLEIQRTEQGDSAMYLCASSGRDRGWEETQYFGPGTRLLVL.